Listed below are T cell receptor beta chains from one sample, sequenced in a study of T cells of healthy individuals. TCRdb analysed the 5' RACE reads with MiXCR anew, one entry per CDR3 protein. The table has 40,000 to 60,000 distinct CDR3 sequences, approximately 14% seen once. The receptor source for this set is a human donor in good health. Each CDR3 is given with its conserved first and last residue. The D gene is left open where the match is weak. Where a row states a size, it is once, few, many or the class of an expanded clone; other rows omit it.

j_call	d_call	clone_size	v_call	cdr3_nt	cdr3_aa
TRBJ1-2	TRBD1	few	TRBV20-1	TGCAGTGCTAGCGGACAGGGGCGGCAAGGCTACACCTTC	CSASGQGRQGYTF
TRBJ2-2	TRBD2	-	TRBV19	TGTGCCAGTAGTATGGGAGCGGGGGCCGGGGAGCTGTTTTTT	CASSMGAGAGELFF
TRBJ2-1	TRBD1	many	TRBV6-2/TRBV6-3	TGTGCCAGCAGTTGGCTCAGGACAGGGGTCAATGAGCAGTTCTTC	CASSWLRTGVNEQFF
TRBJ1-6	-	-	TRBV5-1	TGCGCCAGCAGCTTGGCCAAGGAGGACAATTCACCCCTCCACTTT	CASSLAKEDNSPLHF
TRBJ2-3	-	many	TRBV15	TGTGCCACCAGCAGAGTCCGGGCAGATACGCAGTATTTT	CATSRVRADTQYF
TRBJ1-3	-	many	TRBV12-3/TRBV12-4	TGTGCCAGCAGTTTAGGACAGCGCTCTGGAAACACCATATATTTT	CASSLGQRSGNTIYF
TRBJ1-3	-	-	TRBV7-2	TGTGCCAGCAGCTTAGGGTACTCTGGAAACACCATATATTTT	CASSLGYSGNTIYF
TRBJ2-3	TRBD2	-	TRBV20-1	TGCAGTGCTAGGCGGGAGGGGCTCACAGATACGCAGTATTTT	CSARREGLTDTQYF
TRBJ2-7	-	many	TRBV10-3	TGTGCCATCCTAGAAGTCTCCGAGCAGTACTTC	CAILEVSEQYF
TRBJ1-1	-	-	TRBV29-1	TGCAGCCCCAGCGGGGTGGGGACTGAAGCTTTCTTT	CSPSGVGTEAFF
TRBJ1-1	-	many	TRBV20-1	TGCAGTGCTAGGCTGGCAGGGAGAGACACTGAAGCTTTCTTT	CSARLAGRDTEAFF
TRBJ2-2	-	-	TRBV5-1	TGCGCCAGCAGTCGACAGCCCCCGGGCGCCGGGGAGCTGTTTTTT	CASSRQPPGAGELFF
TRBJ2-7	TRBD2	-	TRBV5-1	TGCGCCAGCAGTCAACCTGGACTAGCGGGGTACTCCTACGAGCAGTACTTC	CASSQPGLAGYSYEQYF
TRBJ1-5	-	-	TRBV28	TGTGCCAGCAGGGAGGGGATCGTAGACGGTCAGCCCCAGCATTTT	CASREGIVDGQPQHF
TRBJ2-3	-	many	TRBV14	TGTGCCAGCAGCCAAGAGTTTAGGGGCGGGGAGGAGTATTTT	CASSQEFRGGEEYF
TRBJ2-6	-	many	TRBV10-3	TGTGCCATCAGTGAGGGCAGAGGAGGTGGGGCCAACGTCCTGACTTTC	CAISEGRGGGANVLTF
TRBJ2-2	TRBD1	many	TRBV6-5	TGTGCCACCTCGGACAGGGCGGGCGGGGAGCTGTTTTTT	CATSDRAGGELFF
TRBJ1-2	TRBD1	few	TRBV9	TGTGCCAGCAGCGTAACTACAGGGGGAGACTATGGCTACACCTTC	CASSVTTGGDYGYTF
TRBJ1-5	-	many	TRBV4-3	TGCGCCAGCAGCCCGGAACGGAGCAATCAGCCCCAGCATTTT	CASSPERSNQPQHF
TRBJ1-5	-	-	TRBV2	TGTGCCAGCAGTGTGGCCAGGGGTGACAATCAGCCCCAGCATTTT	CASSVARGDNQPQHF
TRBJ2-7	-	many	TRBV7-2	TGTGCCAGCAGCCCGGGGAACCTCTACGAGCAGTACTTC	CASSPGNLYEQYF
TRBJ2-7	-	-	TRBV6-5	TGTGCCAGCAGTTACTCTGGGATAGGGACCACGGACGAGCAGTACTTC	CASSYSGIGTTDEQYF
TRBJ2-3	-	-	TRBV29-1	TGCAGCGCGCGATCCAAGAGGGAGCCAGATACGCAGTATTTT	CSARSKREPDTQYF